The present T cell receptor beta chain was sequenced within a study of blood T cell repertoires in COVID-19. Study-wide context: The origin of the acute and convalescent COVID-19 samples was the United States, Italy and Spain.

Here immunoSEQ multiplex PCR was the method, and the copy in TCRdb shows in-frame clones only, minus some. The repertoire has about 320,000 clones, approximately 91% of them found once; the top ten carry 3.9%. Across under 25 US areas, participants ranged in age from 18 to 89 years. A PCR-confirmed or clinician-diagnosed COVID-19 case had contacted exposed participants within 2 weeks of entry. This CDR3 has 16 amino acids. Unmatched junction bases numbered 5, after V lost 5 bases and J lost 0 bases. The germline CDR1 and CDR2 sequences are SGHTA and FQGNSA. The V gene is TRBV7-2, the J gene TRBJ2-2; TRBD2 agrees at 8 bases. The source is a woman aged 25 to 39 who had been exposed to COVID-19. Sequenced: PBMCs or T cells enriched from blood (not recorded which). The CDR3 is CASSALSGTNTGELFF. CDR3 in DNA: TGTGCCAGCAGCGCTCTTAGCGGGACGAACACCGGGGAGCTGTTTTTT.